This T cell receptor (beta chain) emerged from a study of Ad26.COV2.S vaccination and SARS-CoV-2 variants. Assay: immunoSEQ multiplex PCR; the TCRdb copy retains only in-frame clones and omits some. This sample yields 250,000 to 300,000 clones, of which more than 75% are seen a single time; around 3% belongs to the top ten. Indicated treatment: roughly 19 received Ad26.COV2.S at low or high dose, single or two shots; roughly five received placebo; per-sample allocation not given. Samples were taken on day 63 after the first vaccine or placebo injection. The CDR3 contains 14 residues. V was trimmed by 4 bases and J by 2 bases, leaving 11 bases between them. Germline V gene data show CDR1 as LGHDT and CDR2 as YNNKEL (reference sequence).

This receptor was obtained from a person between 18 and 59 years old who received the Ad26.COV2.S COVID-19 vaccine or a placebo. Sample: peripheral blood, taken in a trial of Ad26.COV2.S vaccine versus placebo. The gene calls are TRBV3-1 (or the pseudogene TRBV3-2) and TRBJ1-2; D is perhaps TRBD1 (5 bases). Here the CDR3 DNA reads TGTGCCAGCAGCCCGATGACAGAAAACTATGGCTACACCTTC. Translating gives CASSPMTENYGYTF.